This T cell receptor beta chain emerged from a study of cytomegalovirus exposure and HLA in healthy donors (dated by TCRdb to about 2017). For the study in its entirety: An earlier analysis of approximately 640 of the donors reported approximately 270 Gb of sequence data and 120 million or so unique TCR beta sequences from roughly 180 million T cells. The study was designed to test whether signatures of past pathogen exposure could be identified by cataloging public T cell receptors. Genome-wide SNP genotypes for about 65% of the 666 donors were used in a later genetic analysis, which treated that subset as a discovery cohort. An early release that covered around 590 HLA-typed donors contained about 300 gigabases of sequencing data and tens of millions of unique TCR sequences. Four or five DR-DQ haplotypes were handled as single units for association and clustering because linkage in the cohort was strong. The study combined high-throughput TCR immunosequencing, statistical association of individual TCRs with disease status, and machine learning to predict cytomegalovirus infection status. Donor age, sex, ethnicity and CMV serostatus were compiled alongside the repertoire data. The study profiled the T cell repertoires of about 640 subjects by immunosequencing and related them to cytomegalovirus serostatus. Typing coverage varied by locus: about 629-640 donors for A, B, C, DRB1 and DQB1; more than 500 for DQA1; around 570 for DPA1; roughly 450 for DPB1. Among some 410 genotyped donors of the cohort, an average of around 220,000 unique TCR beta nucleotide sequences was sequenced per donor, of which 15% to 20% were non-productive. To decide whether each TCR beta V gene segment behaved as functional or pseudogenic, an earlier analysis of nearly 600 of the donors relied on high-throughput TCR beta sequencing. Rather than using new phenotypic data, the later analysis identified candidate immune exposures from TCR beta sequences and from how often those sequences occurred across donors. Besides the first cohort of around 700 subjects, a separate validation cohort made up of 120 or so different subjects was used. In a later analysis, previously published TCR beta repertoires from hundreds of donors were re-analyzed and high-resolution HLA genotyping was added so that TCR occurrence patterns could be studied. Among the roughly 400 genotyped donors, approximately 82% belonged to the genetic ancestry cluster associated with self-reported Caucasian donors. HLA typing covered class I and class II loci at four-digit resolution. All discovery cohort repertoires had been generated on a single sequencing platform. Summary of the overall study and its limitations: While some public TCRs were present in many individuals, most TCR sequences turned up only very rarely across donors. The authors suggested that the approach could potentially be extended to other disease states and immunological phenotypes. Because counts were too low, about 15 rarely observed V segments, including chromosome 9 orphons, were left out of the earlier analysis of a few hundred of the donors. An association between a missense DCLRE1C variant and V-gene and J-gene trimming of TCR beta chains was found in a later genetic analysis and replicated in an independent cohort. In both the original and validation cohorts, the classifier was reported to diagnose cytomegalovirus status with high specificity and sensitivity. When HLA alleles, especially DR and DQ, strongly co-occurred, attributing TCR associations to individual alleles was difficult. A later analysis associated roughly 17,000 TCR beta sequences with specific HLA alleles at a false discovery rate of 0.05. The study gave a list of about 170 TCR beta chains associated with cytomegalovirus. Because HLA typing was missing for some donors at each locus, association tests included only the typed subset. Sequencing depth was assumed to be roughly uniform across donors in the presence/absence analyses, though that assumption may not hold. Immune exposure information for the cohort was limited to CMV serostatus. A further reported finding was that TCR beta sequences accurately predicted the HLA-A and HLA-B alleles for most subjects in the first cohort. According to a later genetic analysis, donors in an Asian-associated ancestry cluster had fewer N-insertions in productive TCRs than the approximately 690-donor mean. In vitro tests confirmed that a few of the cytomegalovirus-associated TCR beta chains recognize cytomegalovirus antigens. In a later analysis, the rate of TCR association differed among HLA loci, with DRB1 alleles having the most associated TCRs and HLA-C alleles having the fewest. Some IMGT-functional V segments, including TRBV6-2 and TRBV6-3, could not be distinguished by the 87-base-pair reads and were therefore excluded. Most CMV-associated TCR beta chains appeared to be HLA-restricted in a later analysis, and the HLA associations seemed to be driven largely by CMV exposure. Linkage disequilibrium might explain the correlated functional status among segregating V segments, but an unknown experimental factor could not be excluded. A group of highly shared sequence variants was considered likely to be a technical artifact of the sequencing pipeline. In a later analysis, HLA-associated TCR beta chains showed more clonal expansion and lower generation probabilities than non-associated chains that were equally common. In an earlier analysis of 587 of the donors, most TCR beta V segments appeared in productive rearrangements about 87% or about 30% of the time, broadly matching IMGT annotations. Only TCR beta chains were sequenced in this cohort, and the absence of alpha or paired-chain data limited detectable features. In a later analysis, several top co-occurrence clusters were reported to appear linked to parvovirus B19, influenza, CMV and Epstein-Barr virus.

Reading from cysteine to phenylalanine, the CDR3 counts 15 amino acids. The kept DNA is CDR3 alone, 45 bases in frame from the first base. The junction carries 16 bases between V and J, which are trimmed by 4 bases and 3 bases respectively. CDR1 MNHEY and CDR2 SMNVEV were looked up in the germline V gene (reference sequence). The library came from the immunoSEQ multiplex PCR assay. The multiplex PCR relied on a mix of 60 forward primers for TCR Vbeta segments and 13 reverse primers for TCR Jbeta segments. The CDR3 region of rearranged TCR beta genes was amplified from genomic DNA with a multiplex PCR assay. The amplified TCR beta libraries were sequenced on the Illumina HiSeq System as 87-base-pair reads. From the authors' description of their analysis: A later analysis tallied around 87 million unique TCR beta chains across the 650 to 750 repertoires, and around 10 million of those chains were shared by two or more donors. To remove PCR and sequencing errors, raw reads were error-corrected and collapsed into unique sequences using a nearest-neighbor algorithm that merged closely related sequences. CDR3 sequences were aligned to IMGT reference sequences to assign V, D and J gene segments. For a sequence to be retained, a match of at least six nucleotides to both a V gene segment and a J gene segment was required. Rearrangements were classified as productive when the CDR3 lacked stop codons and remained in frame with V and J, and all other rearrangements were classified as non-productive. CDR3 was defined by IMGT convention, running from the second conserved V-encoded cysteine to the conserved J-encoded phenylalanine. The earlier analysis of 500 to 750 of the donors excluded any sequence lacking an unambiguous match to a single V gene segment. In an earlier analysis of around 590 of the donors, a V segment was called functional when productive rearrangements were above 56.7%, and segregating when the standard deviation between donors exceeded 5%. A statistical classification framework was built for diagnosing cytomegalovirus status from the catalog of TCR beta chain sequences. V and J gene assignment, in a later analysis, came from comparing TCR nucleotide sequences with IMGT/GENE-DB human TR gene sequences. Using the TCRdist pipeline, a later analysis assigned CDR3 sequences along with most-parsimonious VDJ recombination scenarios. A later analysis defined each TCR beta chain by its CDR3 amino acid sequence plus V-gene family, and excluded reads lacking a unique V-gene family. To address suspected cross-contamination and a sequencing artifact, a later analysis removed around 590 highly shared, low-generation-probability nucleotide sequences. A later analysis calculated a clonal expansion index for each public chain from normalized within-repertoire ranks of inferred template counts. Generation probabilities in a later analysis came from a VDJ recombination model fitted to out-of-frame rearrangements, and those results were checked against IGoR. A later analysis scored TCR-TCR, TCR-HLA and TCR-CMV co-occurrence with hypergeometric tests, applying a repertoire-size bias correction to TCR pairs. A later analysis estimated false discovery rates by permuting HLA or CMV assignments 20 times. In a later analysis, co-occurring TCRs were grouped using DBSCAN, with TCRdist sequence similarity added in when clustering inside HLA-allele-positive subsets. Repertoires with fewer than 30,000 or more than 120,000 public chains, plus five repertoires with anomalous nucleotide sharing, were excluded from co-occurrence clustering. The clones in this table, taken by TCRdb from immuneACCESS, are in-frame only. Not every clone is retained; where verified, under half of the shortfall comes from an unresolved V gene, and the cause of the rest is unknown. For V, J and clone size, that table is used; D and trimming come from the DNA. The sample table holds 150,000 to 200,000 clones, of which around 76% were seen once. The ten largest account for less than 8.5% of the sample.

The cohort consisted of more than 650 healthy bone marrow donors. At the time of sampling, all cohort members were nominally healthy, though unrecorded immune exposures were likely present. The donor tested CMV seropositive and was one of the 289 seropositive cohort members. A peripheral blood sample was collected from each donor, and TCR beta sequencing was performed on peripheral blood mononuclear cells. The Qiagen DNeasy Blood Extraction Kit was used to extract genomic DNA from the blood cell samples. For this clone: What antigen it recognizes has not been identified. No qualities accompany the bases; no much larger clone lies one base away.

The sequenced material came from PBMCs. This TCR was recovered from a man in his forties or fifties in good health and CMV-seropositive. The sequence joins TRBV27 to TRBJ2-7, with TRBD2 tentatively as D gene (5 bases match). CDR3 sequence: CASSSNTGVLYEQYF. In nucleotides, the sequence is TGTGCCAGCAGTTCGAACACCGGGGTCCTCTACGAGCAGTACTTC.